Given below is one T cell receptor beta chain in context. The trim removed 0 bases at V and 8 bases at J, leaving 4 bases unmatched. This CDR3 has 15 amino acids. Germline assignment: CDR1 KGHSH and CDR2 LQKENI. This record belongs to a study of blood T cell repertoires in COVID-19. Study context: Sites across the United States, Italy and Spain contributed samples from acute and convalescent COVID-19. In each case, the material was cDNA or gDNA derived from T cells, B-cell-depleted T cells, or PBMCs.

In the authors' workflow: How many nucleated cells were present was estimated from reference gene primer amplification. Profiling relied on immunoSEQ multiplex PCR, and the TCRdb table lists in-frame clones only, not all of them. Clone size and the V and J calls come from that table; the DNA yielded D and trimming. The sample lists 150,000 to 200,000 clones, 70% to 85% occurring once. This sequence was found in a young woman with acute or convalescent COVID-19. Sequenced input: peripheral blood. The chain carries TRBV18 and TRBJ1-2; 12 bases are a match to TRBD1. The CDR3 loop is CASSPPIGTGGGYTF. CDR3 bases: TGTGCCAGCTCACCACCGATCGGGACAGGGGGCGGCTACACCTTC.